The rows below give T cell receptor beta chains drawn from one sample of a study of T cell repertoires in cytomegalovirus infection. TCRdb itself ran the reads through MiXCR, one entry per CDR3 protein. The sample holds about 250,000 distinct CDR3 sequences; 6% to 8% are singletons and the top ten take 5.5% to 8%. Sequenced sample: PBMCs. These receptors were obtained from a human donor in good health (CMV status not recorded). Some clones in this sample may be carry-over from other donors' samples. Each CDR3 is given with its conserved first and last residue. The order of the fields is D gene, V gene, clone size, J gene, CDR3 protein, CDR3 DNA. A D gene is named only where the DNA matches it firmly. Size values are once, few and many counts, or a class for expanded clones, and some rows have none.

TRBD2,TRBV28,many,TRBJ2-1,CASSRGGGPYNEQFF,TGTGCCAGCAGCCGGGGGGGTGGGCCCTACAATGAGCAGTTCTTC
NA,TRBV6-6,many,TRBJ2-1,CASSSTINEQFF,TGTGCCAGCAGTTCCACGATCAATGAGCAGTTCTTC
TRBD2,TRBV11-3,many,TRBJ2-2,CASSLSSGGAGNTGELFF,TGTGCCAGCAGCTTATCTAGCGGGGGGGCCGGGAACACCGGGGAGCTGTTTTTT
NA,TRBV28,few,TRBJ1-2,CASSFGISNYGYTF,TGTGCCAGCAGTTTTGGGATCTCTAACTATGGCTACACCTTC
TRBD1,TRBV7-2,many,TRBJ2-1,CASSLVGTGYNEQFF,TGTGCCAGCAGCTTAGTCGGGACAGGTTACAATGAGCAGTTCTTC
TRBD1,TRBV6-2/TRBV6-3,many,TRBJ1-1,CASRETGGVRTEAFF,TGTGCCAGCAGGGAAACAGGGGGCGTCCGGACTGAAGCTTTCTTT
TRBD2,TRBV11-2,NA,TRBJ2-1,CASSLGVAGGLYEQFF,TGTGCCAGCAGCTTAGGAGTAGCGGGGGGGCTCTATGAGCAGTTCTTC
TRBD1,TRBV27,few,TRBJ2-2,CASSLITGQGFGGELFF,TGTGCCAGCAGTTTAATCACAGGACAGGGATTCGGCGGGGAGCTGTTTTTT
TRBD1,TRBV11-2,many,TRBJ1-2,CASSLRPGQGATNYGYTF,TGTGCCAGCAGCCTCCGACCGGGACAGGGGGCGACTAACTATGGCTACACCTTC
NA,TRBV6-2/TRBV6-3,NA,TRBJ2-6,CASSYSGGSGANVLTF,TGTGCCAGCAGTTACTCAGGTGGCTCTGGGGCCAACGTCCTGACTTTC
TRBD1,TRBV28,many,TRBJ2-7,CASRNPGTAYEQYF,TGTGCCAGCAGAAATCCAGGGACAGCCTACGAGCAGTACTTC
TRBD1,TRBV10-3,many,TRBJ2-7,CAILPAPGQGAYEQYF,TGTGCCATCTTGCCTGCACCGGGACAGGGGGCGTACGAGCAGTACTTC
NA,TRBV24-1,many,TRBJ2-5,CATRQTRETQYF,TGTGCCACCAGACAGACGAGGGAGACCCAGTACTTC
TRBD2,TRBV20-1,many,TRBJ2-7,CSARDLPSGGAYEQYF,TGCAGTGCTAGAGATCTTCCCAGCGGGGGGGCCTACGAGCAGTACTTC
NA,TRBV14,many,TRBJ1-2,CASTKGPKMRGYTF,TGTGCCAGCACAAAAGGGCCCAAGATGAGGGGCTACACCTTC
NA,TRBV20-1,NA,TRBJ2-7,CSASGLPPLEQYF,TGCAGTGCCTCGGGACTGCCTCCCCTCGAGCAGTACTTC
NA,TRBV3-1,few,TRBJ2-3,CASSQDYWAVSTDTQYF,TGTGCCAGCAGCCAAGATTACTGGGCGGTATCCACAGATACGCAGTATTTT
NA,TRBV12-3/TRBV12-4,few,TRBJ1-3,CASSSTASPGNTIYF,TGTGCCAGCAGTTCCACGGCCAGTCCTGGAAACACCATATATTTT
TRBD2,TRBV20-1,many,TRBJ2-3,CSAGRTSGPGTDTQYF,TGCAGTGCTGGGAGGACTAGCGGCCCTGGCACAGATACGCAGTATTTT
NA,TRBV5-1,many,TRBJ1-5,CASSLGDSSNQPQHF,TGCGCCAGCAGCTTAGGTGACAGCAGCAATCAGCCCCAGCATTTT
NA,TRBV29-1,NA,TRBJ2-5,CSVAFETQYF,TGCAGCGTTGCATTCGAGACCCAGTACTTC
NA,TRBV11-2,many,TRBJ2-5,CASSFTGEETQYF,TGTGCCAGCAGCTTCACAGGAGAAGAGACCCAGTACTTC
NA,TRBV27,many,TRBJ1-2,CASSPFGDGMRGYTF,TGTGCCAGCAGTCCGTTCGGTGACGGGATGCGGGGCTACACCTTC
NA,TRBV28,many,TRBJ2-3,CASSLRGFPQYF,TGTGCCAGCAGTTTGAGGGGATTCCCGCAGTATTTT
NA,TRBV7-9,many,TRBJ1-1,CASSLDPLAGTEAFF,TGTGCCAGCAGCTTAGATCCTTTAGCGGGGACTGAAGCTTTCTTT
NA,TRBV28,many,TRBJ1-2,CASLTVRNYGYTF,TGTGCCAGCCTTACAGTTCGAAACTATGGCTACACCTTC
TRBD1,TRBV19,many,TRBJ1-5,CASSTYGTGGNQPQHF,TGTGCCAGTAGTACTTACGGGACAGGGGGAAATCAGCCCCAGCATTTT
NA,TRBV19,NA,TRBJ2-7,CASSVNRIEQYF,TGTGCCAGTAGTGTCAACAGGATCGAGCAGTACTTC
NA,TRBV29-1,many,TRBJ1-1,CSLGGGRNTEAFF,TGCAGCTTAGGGGGTGGGAGGAACACTGAAGCTTTCTTT
TRBD1,TRBV2,many,TRBJ1-6,CASSDRGSYNSPLHF,TGTGCCAGCAGCGACAGGGGGAGTTATAATTCACCCCTCCACTTT
NA,TRBV7-9,many,TRBJ1-2,CASSTGGGPHYGYTF,TGTGCCAGCAGCACAGGCGGAGGACCTCACTATGGCTACACCTTC
TRBD1,TRBV29-1,many,TRBJ2-5,CSVVPGQALETQYF,TGCAGCGTTGTCCCGGGACAGGCCTTAGAGACCCAGTACTTC
NA,TRBV14,NA,TRBJ2-1,CASSQEVASRGIEQFF,TGTGCCAGCAGCCAAGAAGTAGCGTCCCGTGGGATTGAGCAGTTCTTC
TRBD1,TRBV2,many,TRBJ2-1,CASSAFGQGAYNEQFF,TGTGCCAGCAGTGCTTTCGGACAGGGAGCCTACAATGAGCAGTTCTTC
TRBD1,TRBV11-2,many,TRBJ1-1,CASSSGSRGTEAFF,TGTGCCAGCAGCTCGGGAAGCAGGGGGACTGAAGCTTTCTTT
NA,TRBV27,many,TRBJ2-1,CASSSTPPSSYNEQFF,TGTGCCAGCAGTTCGACTCCCCCAAGCTCCTACAATGAGCAGTTCTTC
NA,TRBV28,NA,TRBJ1-1,CASREARGKAFF,TGTGCCAGCAGGGAGGCGCGAGGGAAAGCTTTCTTT
NA,TRBV9,few,TRBJ2-7,CASSVATGGGYEQYF,TGTGCCAGCAGCGTAGCGACAGGCGGTGGGTACGAGCAGTACTTC
NA,TRBV7-2,many,TRBJ1-4,CASSFRRGDEKLFF,TGTGCCAGCAGCTTTAGGCGGGGGGATGAAAAACTGTTTTTT
TRBD1,TRBV2,many,TRBJ2-2,CASSEQGAGELFF,TGTGCCAGCAGTGAACAGGGGGCCGGGGAGCTGTTTTTT
NA,TRBV4-3,many,TRBJ1-1,CASSPTTANTEAFF,TGCGCCAGCAGCCCCACCACCGCGAACACTGAAGCTTTCTTT
TRBD1,TRBV6-5,many,TRBJ1-2,CASSYRLDRANYGYTF,TGTGCCAGCAGTTACCGACTTGACAGGGCTAACTATGGCTACACCTTC
TRBD1,TRBV7-2,many,TRBJ1-2,CASSADRGQSLNYGYTF,TGTGCCAGCAGCGCAGACAGGGGGCAATCGTTAAACTATGGCTACACCTTC
TRBD1,TRBV7-2,many,TRBJ1-2,CASSENPGTGNYGYTF,TGTGCCAGCAGCGAAAATCCCGGGACAGGGAACTATGGCTACACCTTC